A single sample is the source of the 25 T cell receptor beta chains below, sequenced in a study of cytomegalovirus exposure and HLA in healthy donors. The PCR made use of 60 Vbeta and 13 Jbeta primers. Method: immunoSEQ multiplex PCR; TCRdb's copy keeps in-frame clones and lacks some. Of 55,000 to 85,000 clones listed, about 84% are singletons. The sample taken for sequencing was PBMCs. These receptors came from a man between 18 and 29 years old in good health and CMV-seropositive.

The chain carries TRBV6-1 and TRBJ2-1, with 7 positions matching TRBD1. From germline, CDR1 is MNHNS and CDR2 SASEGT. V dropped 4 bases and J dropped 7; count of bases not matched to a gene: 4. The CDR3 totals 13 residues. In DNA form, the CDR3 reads TGTGCCAGCAGTGTTCACAGGGGAAATGAGCAGTTCTTC. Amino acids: CASSVHRGNEQFF.

The CDR3 DNA reads TGTGCCAGCTCGTCCGGACTGGGTACTGAAGCTTTCTTT. This gives the protein CASSSGLGTEAFF. The chain carries TRBV18 and TRBJ1-1, with D unresolved. Between the trimmed V and J ends, which lost 6 bases and 5 bases, there was a span of 13 bases. The CDR3 contains 13 residues. Germline V CDR1 and CDR2: KGHSH, LQKENI. Variable domain in full (rest from reference TRBV18 and TRBJ1-1): NAGVMQNPRHLVRRRGQEARLRCSPMKGHSHVYWYRQLPEEGLKFMVYLQKENIIDESGMPKERFSAEFPKEGPSILRIQQVVRGDSAAYFCASSSGLGTEAFFGQGTRLTVV.

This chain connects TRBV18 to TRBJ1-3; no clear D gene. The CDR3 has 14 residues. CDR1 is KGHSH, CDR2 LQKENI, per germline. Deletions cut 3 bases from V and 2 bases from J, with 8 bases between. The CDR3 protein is CASSPSRPGNTIYF. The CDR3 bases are TGTGCCAGCTCACCTTCCAGGCCTGGAAACACCATATATTTT.

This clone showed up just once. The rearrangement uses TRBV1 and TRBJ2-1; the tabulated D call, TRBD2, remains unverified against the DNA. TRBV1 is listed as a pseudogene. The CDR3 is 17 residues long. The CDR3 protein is CTSSQRSGRNSYNEQFF. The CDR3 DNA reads TGCACCAGCAGCCAAAGGAGCGGGAGAAACTCCTACAATGAGCAGTTCTTC.

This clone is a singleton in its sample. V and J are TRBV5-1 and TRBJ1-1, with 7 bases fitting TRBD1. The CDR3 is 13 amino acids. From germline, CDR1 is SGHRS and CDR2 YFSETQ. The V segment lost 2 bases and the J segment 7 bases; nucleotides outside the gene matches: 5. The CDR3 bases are TGCGCCAGCAGCTTCCGACAGGGTGATGAAGCTTTCTTT. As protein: CASSFRQGDEAFF.

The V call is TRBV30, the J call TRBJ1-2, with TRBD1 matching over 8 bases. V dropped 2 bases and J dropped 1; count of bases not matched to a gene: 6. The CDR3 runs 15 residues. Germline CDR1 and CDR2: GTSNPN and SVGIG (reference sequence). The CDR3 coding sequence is TGTGCCTGGAGTTCAGACAGGGGCCTTAACTATGGCTACACCTTC. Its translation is CAWSSDRGLNYGYTF. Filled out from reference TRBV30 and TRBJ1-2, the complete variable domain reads SQTIHQWPATLVQPVGSPLSLECTVEGTSNPNLYWYRQAAGRGLQLLFYSVGIGQISSEVPQNLSASRPQDRQFILSSKKLLLSDSGFYLCAWSSDRGLNYGYTFGSGTRLTVV.

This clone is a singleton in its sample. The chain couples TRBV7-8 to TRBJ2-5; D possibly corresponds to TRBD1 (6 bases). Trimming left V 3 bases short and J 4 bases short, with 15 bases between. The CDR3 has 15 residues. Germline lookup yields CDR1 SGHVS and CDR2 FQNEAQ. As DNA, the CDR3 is TGTGCCAGCAGCTTCAGCAGGGGAGAGGGAGAGACCCAGTACTTC. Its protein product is CASSFSRGEGETQYF.

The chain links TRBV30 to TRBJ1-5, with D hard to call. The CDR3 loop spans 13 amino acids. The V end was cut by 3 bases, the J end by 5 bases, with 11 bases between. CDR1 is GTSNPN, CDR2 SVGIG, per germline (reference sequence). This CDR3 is CAWSPLGDQPQHF. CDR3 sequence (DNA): TGTGCCTGGAGCCCCCTGGGCGATCAGCCCCAGCATTTT.

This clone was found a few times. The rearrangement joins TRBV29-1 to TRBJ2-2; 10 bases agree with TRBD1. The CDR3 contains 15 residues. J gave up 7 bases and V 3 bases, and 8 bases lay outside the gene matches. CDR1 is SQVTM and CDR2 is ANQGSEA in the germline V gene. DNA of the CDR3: TGCAGCGTTGAGGCGACAGGGGGCATTGGCGGGGAGCTGTTTTTT. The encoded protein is CSVEATGGIGGELFF.

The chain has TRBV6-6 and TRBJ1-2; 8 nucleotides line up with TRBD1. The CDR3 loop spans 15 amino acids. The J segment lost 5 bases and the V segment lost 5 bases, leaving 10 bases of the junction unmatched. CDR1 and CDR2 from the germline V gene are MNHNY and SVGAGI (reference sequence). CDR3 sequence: CASSDPSTGVYGYTF. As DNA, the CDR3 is TGTGCCAGCAGTGATCCTTCGACAGGGGTATATGGCTACACCTTC.

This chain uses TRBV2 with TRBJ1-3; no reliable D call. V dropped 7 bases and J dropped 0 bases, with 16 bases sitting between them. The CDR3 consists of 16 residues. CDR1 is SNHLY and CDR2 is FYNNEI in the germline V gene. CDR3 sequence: CASTPTGDFSGNTIYF. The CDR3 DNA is TGTGCCAGCACCCCGACGGGTGATTTCTCTGGAAACACCATATATTTT.

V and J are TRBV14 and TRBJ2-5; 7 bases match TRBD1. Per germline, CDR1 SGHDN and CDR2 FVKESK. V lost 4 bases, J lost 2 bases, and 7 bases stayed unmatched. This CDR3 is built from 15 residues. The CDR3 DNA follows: TGTGCCAGCAGCCCCCGGCAGGGGGTTCAAGAGACCCAGTACTTC. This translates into CASSPRQGVQETQYF. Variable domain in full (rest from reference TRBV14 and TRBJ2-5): EAGVTQFPSHSVIEKGQTVTLRCDPISGHDNLYWYRRVMGKEIKFLLHFVKESKQDESGMPNNRFLAERTGGTYSTLKVQPAELEDSGVYFCASSPRQGVQETQYFGPGTRLLVL.

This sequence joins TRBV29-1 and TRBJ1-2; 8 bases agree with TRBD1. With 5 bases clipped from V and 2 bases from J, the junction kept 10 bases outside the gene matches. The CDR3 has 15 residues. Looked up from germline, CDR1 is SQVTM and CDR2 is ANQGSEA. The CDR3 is CSVFRTGSNNYGYTF. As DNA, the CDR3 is TGCAGCGTTTTTCGGACAGGGAGTAACAACTATGGCTACACCTTC.

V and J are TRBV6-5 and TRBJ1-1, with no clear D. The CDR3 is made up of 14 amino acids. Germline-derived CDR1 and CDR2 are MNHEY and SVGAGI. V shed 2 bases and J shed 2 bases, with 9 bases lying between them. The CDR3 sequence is CASSYGYRNTEAFF. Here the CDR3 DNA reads TGTGCCAGCAGTTACGGATACAGAAACACTGAAGCTTTCTTT.

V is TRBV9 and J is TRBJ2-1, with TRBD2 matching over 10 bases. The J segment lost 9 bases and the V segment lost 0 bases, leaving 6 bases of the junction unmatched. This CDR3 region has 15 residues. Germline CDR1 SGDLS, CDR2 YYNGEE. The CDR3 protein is CASSVGLAGGSEQFF. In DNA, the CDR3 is TGTGCCAGCAGCGTAGGACTAGCGGGTGGGAGTGAGCAGTTCTTC.

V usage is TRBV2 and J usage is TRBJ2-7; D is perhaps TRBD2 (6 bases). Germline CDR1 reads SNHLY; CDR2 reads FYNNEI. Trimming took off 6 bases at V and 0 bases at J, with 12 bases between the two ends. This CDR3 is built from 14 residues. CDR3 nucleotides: TGTGCCAGCAGCTCGGGACTGACCTCCTACGAGCAGTACTTC. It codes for CASSSGLTSYEQYF.

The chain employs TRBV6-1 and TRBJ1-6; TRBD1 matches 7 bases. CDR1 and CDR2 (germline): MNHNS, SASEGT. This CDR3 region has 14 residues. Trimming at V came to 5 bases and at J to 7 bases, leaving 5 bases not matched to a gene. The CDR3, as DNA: TGTGCCAGCAGTTCCTCAGGGGGAAATTCACCCCTCCACTTT. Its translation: CASSSSGGNSPLHF.

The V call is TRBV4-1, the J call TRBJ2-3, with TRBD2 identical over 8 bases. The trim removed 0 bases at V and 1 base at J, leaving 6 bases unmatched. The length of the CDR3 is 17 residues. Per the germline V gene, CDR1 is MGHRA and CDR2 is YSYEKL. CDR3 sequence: CASSQEISGGGTDTQYF. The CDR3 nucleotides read TGCGCCAGCAGCCAAGAAATTTCGGGGGGGGGCACAGATACGCAGTATTTT.

For the CDR3, the DNA is TGTGCCAGCACGCCTCCCGGGACAGCATACTACGAGCAGTACTTC. Translated: CASTPPGTAYYEQYF. V is TRBV11-2 and J is TRBJ2-7; 7 positions agree with TRBD1. This CDR3 contains 15 residues. In germline, CDR1 is SGHAT, CDR2 FQNNGV. The V segment lost 7 bases and the J segment 3 bases; nucleotides outside the gene matches: 12.

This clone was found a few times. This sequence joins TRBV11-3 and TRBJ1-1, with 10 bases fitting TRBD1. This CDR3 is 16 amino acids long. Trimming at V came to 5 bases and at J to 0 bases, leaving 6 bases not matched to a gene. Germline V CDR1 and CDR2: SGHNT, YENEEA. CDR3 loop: CASSKGQGEMNTEAFF. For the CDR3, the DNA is TGTGCCAGCAGCAAAGGACAGGGGGAGATGAACACTGAAGCTTTCTTT.

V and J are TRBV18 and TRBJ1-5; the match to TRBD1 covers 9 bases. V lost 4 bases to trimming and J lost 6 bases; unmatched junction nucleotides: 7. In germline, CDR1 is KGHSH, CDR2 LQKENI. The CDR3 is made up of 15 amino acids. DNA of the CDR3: TGTGCCAGCTCACAGGGACAGGGTAAAAGTCAGCCCCAGCATTTT. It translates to CASSQGQGKSQPQHF.

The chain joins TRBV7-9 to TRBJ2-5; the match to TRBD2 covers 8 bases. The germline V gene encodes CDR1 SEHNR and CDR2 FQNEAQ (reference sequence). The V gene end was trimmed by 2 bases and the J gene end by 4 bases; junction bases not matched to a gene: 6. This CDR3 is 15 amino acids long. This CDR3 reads CASSLTGRDGETQYF. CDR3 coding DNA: TGTGCCAGCAGCTTAACCGGGAGGGACGGAGAGACCCAGTACTTC.

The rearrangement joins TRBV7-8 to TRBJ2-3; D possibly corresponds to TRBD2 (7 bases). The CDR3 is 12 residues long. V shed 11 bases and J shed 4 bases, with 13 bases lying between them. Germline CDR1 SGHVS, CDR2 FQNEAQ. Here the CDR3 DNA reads TGTGCCTTGGGGAGGGGGGCAGATACGCAGTATTTT. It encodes CALGRGADTQYF.

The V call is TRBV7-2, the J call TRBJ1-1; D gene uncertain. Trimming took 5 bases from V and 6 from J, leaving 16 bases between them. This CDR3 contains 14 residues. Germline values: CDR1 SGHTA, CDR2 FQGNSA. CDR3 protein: CASSLGPGRAEAFF. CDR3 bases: TGTGCCAGCAGCCTAGGACCGGGTCGGGCTGAAGCTTTCTTT.

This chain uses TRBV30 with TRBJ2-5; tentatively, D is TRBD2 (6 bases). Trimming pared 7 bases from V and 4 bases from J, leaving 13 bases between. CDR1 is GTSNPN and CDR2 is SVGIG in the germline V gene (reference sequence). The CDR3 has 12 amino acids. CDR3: CAFAGTPETQYF. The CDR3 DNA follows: TGTGCCTTTGCCGGGACTCCAGAGACCCAGTACTTC.